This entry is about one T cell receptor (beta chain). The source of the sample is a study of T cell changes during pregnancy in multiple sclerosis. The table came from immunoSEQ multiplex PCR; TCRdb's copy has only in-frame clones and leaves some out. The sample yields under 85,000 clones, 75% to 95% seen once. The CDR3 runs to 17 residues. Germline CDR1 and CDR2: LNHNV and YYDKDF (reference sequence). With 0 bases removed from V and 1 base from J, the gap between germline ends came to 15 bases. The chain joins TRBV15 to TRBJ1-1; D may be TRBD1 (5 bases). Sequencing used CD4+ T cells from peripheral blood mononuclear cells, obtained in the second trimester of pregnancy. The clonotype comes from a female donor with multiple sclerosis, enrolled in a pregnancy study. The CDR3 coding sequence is TGTGCCACCAGCAGAGACTACGGGGGTGGGGGGAACACTGAAGCTTTCTTT. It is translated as CATSRDYGGGGNTEAFF.